Listed here are 18 T cell receptor beta chains from one sample, sequenced in a study of T-cell reconstitution after alpha-beta-depleted transplantation in children. Unique molecular identifiers tagged the TCRbeta library. TCRdb processed the PCR reads anew with MiXCR; each CDR3 protein has one entry. In the table there are hundreds of thousands of distinct CDR3 sequences, 10% of which are singletons. The sample consisted of PBMCs, taken before TCRalphabeta/CD19-depleted stem cell transplant. Every receptor here comes from a boy in the first two years of life with acute myeloid leukemia, due to receive a stem cell transplant.

V is TRBV5-1 and J is TRBJ1-5; 7 positions match TRBD1. From germline, CDR1 is SGHRS and CDR2 YFSETQ. The length of the CDR3 is 15 residues. Unmatched junction bases numbered 3, after V lost 2 bases and J lost 1 base. The CDR3 bases are TGCGCCAGCAGCTTCGGGGACAGAAGCAATCAGCCCCAGCATTTT. As protein: CASSFGDRSNQPQHF.

Comments on this clonotype: One base away lies a much larger clone, so this may be a sequencing read error. This chain uses TRBV12-3 or TRBV12-4 with TRBJ1-1; D not resolved. The CDR3 length is 14 residues. This CDR3 is CTSRPTEGKTEAFF. The CDR3 DNA sequence: TGTACCAGCAGACCGACGGAAGGTAAAACTGAAGCTTTCTTT.

This clonotype was observed at least ten times. CDR3: CASSYGLAGNTGELFF. The CDR3 bases are TGTGCCAGCAGTTACGGGCTAGCGGGGAACACCGGGGAGCTGTTTTTT. The chain joins TRBV6-5 to TRBJ2-2; 8 bases fit TRBD2. The CDR3 contains 16 residues. The germline V gene encodes CDR1 MNHEY and CDR2 SVGAGI. Trimming took 2 bases from V and 1 from J; bases not matched to a gene: 3.

This clonotype was counted many times. This rearrangement joins TRBV3-1 to TRBJ2-2; 9 bases map to TRBD2. Germline CDR1 reads LGHDT; CDR2 reads YNNKEL (reference sequence). The CDR3 length is 18 residues. Unmatched junction bases numbered 7, after V lost 0 bases and J lost 2 bases. The CDR3 sequence: CASSQDFTGTSNTGELFF. DNA for the CDR3: TGTGCCAGCAGCCAAGATTTTACTGGGACTAGCAACACCGGGGAGCTGTTTTTT.

There are many counts of this clonotype. The genes are TRBV11-3 and TRBJ1-1, with 7 bases identical to TRBD1. This CDR3 contains 13 residues. V lost 3 bases, J lost 6 bases, and 4 bases stayed unmatched. CDR1 SGHNT and CDR2 YENEEA come from the germline V gene. This CDR3 reads CASSFGQDAEAFF. DNA for the CDR3: TGTGCCAGCAGCTTCGGACAGGACGCTGAAGCTTTCTTT.

This clonotype came up many times. This chain joins TRBV4-2 and TRBJ2-5; a weak D match, TRBD1 (5 bases). The CDR3 totals 13 residues. Germline CDR1 LGHNA, CDR2 YNFKEQ. Trimming removed 3 bases from V and 1 base from J, with 6 bases in between. The CDR3 protein is CASSHRAQETQYF. The CDR3 DNA is TGTGCCAGCAGCCACAGGGCCCAAGAGACCCAGTACTTC.

The sample holds many counts of this clonotype. This sequence joins TRBV11-1 and TRBJ1-2; 10 bases agree with TRBD1. Germline V gene sequence: CDR1 SGHAT, CDR2 FQDESV (reference sequence). V shed 6 bases, J shed 7 bases, and the junction held 20 bases outside the gene matches. This CDR3 region has 18 residues. The CDR3 spells CASRFGPGQGRSISGYTF. The CDR3 DNA reads as TGTGCCAGCAGATTTGGGCCGGGACAGGGGCGCTCTATCAGTGGCTACACCTTC.

This clonotype was seen at least ten times. The chain uses TRBV5-1 and TRBJ2-7; 7 positions agree with TRBD2. This CDR3 is 16 amino acids long. Germline V gene data show CDR1 as SGHRS and CDR2 as YFSETQ. With 0 bases clipped from V and 2 bases from J, the junction kept 8 bases outside the gene matches. DNA for the CDR3: TGCGCCAGCAGCTTGGATGTTGGGACTAAAACCTACGAGCAGTACTTC. It yields the protein CASSLDVGTKTYEQYF.

Ten or more counts support this clonotype. The chain recombines TRBV28 with TRBJ2-2; a weak D match, TRBD2 (5 bases). Trimming left V 3 bases short and J 2 bases short, with 10 bases between. The germline V gene encodes CDR1 MDHEN and CDR2 SYDVKM. This CDR3 region has 15 residues. The CDR3 nucleotides are TGTGCCAGCAGTTTTTGGCGGGCTAACACCGGGGAGCTGTTTTTT. Residues: CASSFWRANTGELFF. Together with reference TRBV28 and TRBJ2-2, the CDR3 gives the full variable domain: DVKVTQSSRYLVKRTGEKVFLECVQDMDHENMFWYRQDPGLGLRLIYFSYDVKMKEKGDIPEGYSVSREKKERFSLILESASTNQTSMYLCASSFWRANTGELFFGEGSRLTVL.

The J gene is TRBJ1-1, the V gene TRBV6-1; perhaps TRBD1 as D (5 bases). Germline CDR1 reads MNHNS; CDR2 reads SASEGT. The CDR3 is made up of 16 amino acids. V was pared by 5 bases and J by 0 bases, with 16 bases between. CDR3 sequence reads: CASSLLPGRMNTEAFF. For the CDR3, the DNA is TGTGCCAGCAGTCTTCTTCCGGGACGGATGAACACTGAAGCTTTCTTT.

This clonotype was counted between two and nine times. The rearrangement joins TRBV6-2 or TRBV6-3 to TRBJ2-1; D is undetermined. Trimming pared 2 bases from V and 7 bases from J, leaving 15 bases between. This CDR3 contains 15 residues. Germline V gene sequence: CDR1 MNHEY, CDR2 SVGEGT. The chain's CDR3 is CASSYRLDLRNEQFF. The CDR3 bases are TGTGCCAGCAGTTACCGCCTAGACTTGCGAAATGAGCAGTTCTTC.

This clonotype was detected ten times or more. V gene TRBV28 combines with J gene TRBJ2-7, with 8 bases aligning to TRBD2. From germline, CDR1 is MDHEN and CDR2 SYDVKM. Unmatched junction bases numbered 7, after V lost 4 bases and J lost 2 bases. The CDR3 runs 15 residues. The CDR3 sequence is CASSSTAGGPYEQYF. The CDR3 nucleotides are TGTGCCAGCAGTTCGACGGCGGGGGGCCCCTACGAGCAGTACTTC.

This clonotype appeared many times. This chain joins TRBV7-2 and TRBJ2-7, with D possibly called TRBD1 or TRBD2 (6 bases each). CDR1 and CDR2 (germline): SGHTA, FQGNSA. Trimming took 5 bases from V and 2 from J, leaving 10 bases between them. The CDR3 has 13 amino acids. The DNA of the CDR3 is TGTGCCAGCAGCGCGGGACACGCCTACGAGCAGTACTTC. As protein: CASSAGHAYEQYF.

The chain has TRBV2 and TRBJ2-1; 9 bases map to TRBD2. Germline V lookup: CDR1 SNHLY, CDR2 FYNNEI. CDR3 length equals 17 residues. V trimming: 0 bases; J trimming: 6 bases; junction bases outside the gene matches: 9. CDR3 in amino acids: CASSEAWGSGSVNEQFF. In DNA form, the CDR3 reads TGTGCCAGCAGTGAAGCGTGGGGTAGCGGGAGTGTCAATGAGCAGTTCTTC.

There are many counts of this clonotype. The genes are TRBV5-1 and TRBJ1-4, with 8 bases matching TRBD1. This CDR3 has 17 residues. V lost 4 bases, J lost 0 bases, and 8 bases stayed unmatched. Per germline, CDR1 SGHRS and CDR2 YFSETQ. The CDR3 DNA reads as TGCGCCAGCAGCCTCGGGACAGGAGGTCCAACTAATGAAAAACTGTTTTTT. Encoded protein: CASSLGTGGPTNEKLFF. Drawing the rest from reference TRBV5-1 and TRBJ1-4, the complete variable domain is KAGVTQTPRYLIKTRGQQVTLSCSPISGHRSVSWYQQTPGQGLQFLFEYFSETQRNKGNFPGRFSGRQFSNSRSEMNVSTLELGDSALYLCASSLGTGGPTNEKLFFGSGTQLSVL.

In this sample, this clonotype turned up a few times. The rearrangement joins TRBV7-9 to TRBJ2-5, with 8 bases lining up with TRBD1. Trimming took 6 bases from V and 3 from J; bases not matched to a gene: 6. Germline V CDR1 and CDR2: SEHNR, FQNEAQ (reference sequence). The CDR3 spans 14 residues. The CDR3 here is CASSSDRVKETQYF. The CDR3 nucleotides read TGTGCCAGCAGTTCGGACAGGGTAAAAGAGACCCAGTACTTC. The complete variable domain, with remaining parts taken from reference TRBV7-9 and TRBJ2-5, reads DTGVSQNPRHKITKRGQNVTFRCDPISEHNRLYWYRQTLGQGPEFLTYFQNEAQLEKSRLLSDRFSAERPKGSFSTLEIQRTEQGDSAMYLCASSSDRVKETQYFGPGTRLLVL.

This clonotype has at least ten counts. The genes are TRBV11-2 and TRBJ1-1; tentatively, D is TRBD1 (6 bases). The CDR3 totals 13 residues. Deletions cut 5 bases from V and 5 bases from J, with 12 bases between. In germline, CDR1 is SGHAT, CDR2 FQNNGV. The chain's CDR3 is CASSRQRGTEAFF. The CDR3 DNA reads as TGTGCCAGCAGCCGACAGAGGGGGACTGAAGCTTTCTTT.

This clonotype showed up many times. The rearrangement joins TRBV20-1 to TRBJ2-7; 10 nucleotides line up with TRBD2. Trimming removed 3 bases from V and 0 bases from J; junction bases left unmatched: 5. The V gene's germline CDR1 is DFQATT and CDR2 SNEGSKA (reference sequence). CDR3 length: 15 amino acids. The CDR3 DNA follows: TGCAGTGCTAGCGGAAGGACTAGCGGCTCCTACGAGCAGTACTTC. Its translation: CSASGRTSGSYEQYF.